The present T cell receptor beta chain was sequenced within a study of blood T cell repertoires in COVID-19. Profiled with immunoSEQ multiplex PCR; TCRdb holds only in-frame clones, not every one. Among roughly 410,000 clones listed, about 89% were seen once. This CDR3 comprises 16 residues. Germline CDR1 LGHDT, CDR2 YNNKEL (reference sequence). Losses at the gene ends were 0 bases for V and 8 bases for J; bases not matched to a gene: 8. In its sample, this clone was seen a few times. Sequencing was carried out using peripheral blood. This clonotype was obtained from a woman aged 55-70 years with COVID-19, enrolled during active disease. The chain has TRBV3-1 (or the pseudogene TRBV3-2) and TRBJ1-4; TRBD1 aligns across 8 bases. The DNA for the CDR3 is TGTGCCAGCAGCCAAGATGTAGCAGGGGGCGAGGAAAAACTGTTTTTT. Translated, it gives CASSQDVAGGEEKLFF.